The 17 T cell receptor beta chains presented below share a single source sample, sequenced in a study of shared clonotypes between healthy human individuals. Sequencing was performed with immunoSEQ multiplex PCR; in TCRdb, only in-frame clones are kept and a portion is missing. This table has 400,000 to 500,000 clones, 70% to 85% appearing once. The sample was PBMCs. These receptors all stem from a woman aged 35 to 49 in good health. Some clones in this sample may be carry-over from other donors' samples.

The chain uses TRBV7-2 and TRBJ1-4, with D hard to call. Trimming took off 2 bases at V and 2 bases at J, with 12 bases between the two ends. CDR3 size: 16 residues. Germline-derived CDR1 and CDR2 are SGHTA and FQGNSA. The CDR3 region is CASSLKFGDTNEKLFF. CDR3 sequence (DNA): TGTGCCAGCAGCTTAAAGTTTGGAGATACTAATGAAAAACTGTTTTTT.

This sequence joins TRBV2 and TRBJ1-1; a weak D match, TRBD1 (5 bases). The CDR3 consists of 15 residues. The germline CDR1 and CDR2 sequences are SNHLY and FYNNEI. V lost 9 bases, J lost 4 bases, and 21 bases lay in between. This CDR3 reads CARAKGTAVTTEAFF. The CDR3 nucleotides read TGTGCCAGAGCGAAAGGGACGGCGGTCACCACTGAAGCTTTCTTT.

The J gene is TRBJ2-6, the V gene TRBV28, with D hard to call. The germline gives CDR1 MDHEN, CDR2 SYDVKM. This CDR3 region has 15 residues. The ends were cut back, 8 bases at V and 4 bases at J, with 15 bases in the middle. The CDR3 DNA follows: TGTGCCAGCCATCCTTCAGAATCAGGGGCCAACGTCCTGACTTTC. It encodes CASHPSESGANVLTF.

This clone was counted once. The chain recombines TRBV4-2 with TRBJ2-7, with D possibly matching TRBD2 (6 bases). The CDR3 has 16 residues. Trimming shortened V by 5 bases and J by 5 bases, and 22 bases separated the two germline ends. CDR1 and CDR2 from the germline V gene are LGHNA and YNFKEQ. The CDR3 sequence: CASSSIVRGKIDEQYF. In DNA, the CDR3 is TGTGCCAGCAGCTCCATAGTTCGCGGGAAAATCGACGAGCAGTACTTC.

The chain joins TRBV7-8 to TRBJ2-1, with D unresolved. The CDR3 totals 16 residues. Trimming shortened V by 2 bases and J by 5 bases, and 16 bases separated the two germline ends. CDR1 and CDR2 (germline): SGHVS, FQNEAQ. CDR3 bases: TGTGCCAGCAGCTTAAGGAGACTGCCGCCTAACAATGAGCAGTTCTTC. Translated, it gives CASSLRRLPPNNEQFF.

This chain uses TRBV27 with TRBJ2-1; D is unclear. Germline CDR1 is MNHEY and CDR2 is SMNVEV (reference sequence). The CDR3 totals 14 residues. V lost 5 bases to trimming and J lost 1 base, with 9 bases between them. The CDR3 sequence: CASSGNPSYNEQFF. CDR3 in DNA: TGTGCCAGCAGTGGCAATCCGTCCTACAATGAGCAGTTCTTC.

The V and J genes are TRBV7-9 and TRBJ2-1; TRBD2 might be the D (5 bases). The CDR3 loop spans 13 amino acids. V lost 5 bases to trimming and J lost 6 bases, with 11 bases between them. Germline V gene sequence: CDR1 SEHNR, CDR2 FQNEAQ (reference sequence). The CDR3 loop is CASSLEGGNEQFF. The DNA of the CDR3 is TGTGCCAGCAGCCTAGAGGGCGGCAATGAGCAGTTCTTC.

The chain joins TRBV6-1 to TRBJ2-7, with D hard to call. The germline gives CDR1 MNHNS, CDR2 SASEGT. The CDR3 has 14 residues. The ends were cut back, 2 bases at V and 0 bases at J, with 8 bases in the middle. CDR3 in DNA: TGTGCCAGCAGTGAACGGCAGACCTCCTACGAGCAGTACTTC. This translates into CASSERQTSYEQYF.

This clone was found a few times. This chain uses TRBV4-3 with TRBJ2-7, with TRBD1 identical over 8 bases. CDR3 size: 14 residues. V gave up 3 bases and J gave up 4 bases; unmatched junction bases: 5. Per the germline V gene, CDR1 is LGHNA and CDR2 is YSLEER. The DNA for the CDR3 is TGCGCCAGCAGCCATAACAGGGGGGAGTACGAGCAGTACTTC. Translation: CASSHNRGEYEQYF.

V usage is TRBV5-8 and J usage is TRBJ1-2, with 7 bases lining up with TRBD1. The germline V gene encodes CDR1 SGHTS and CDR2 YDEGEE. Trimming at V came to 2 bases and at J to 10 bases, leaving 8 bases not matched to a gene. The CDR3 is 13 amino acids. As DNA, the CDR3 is TGTGCCAGCAGCTTTGGCCCAGGGGGGACCTACACCTTC. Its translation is CASSFGPGGTYTF.

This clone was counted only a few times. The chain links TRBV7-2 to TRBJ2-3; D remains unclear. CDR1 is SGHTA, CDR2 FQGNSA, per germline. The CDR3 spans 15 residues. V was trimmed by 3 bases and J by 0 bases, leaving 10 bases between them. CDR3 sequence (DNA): TGTGCCAGCAGCTTCCGACACCCGAGCACAGATACGCAGTATTTT. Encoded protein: CASSFRHPSTDTQYF.

The CDR3 nucleotides are TGTGCCATCGGGACAGGGTATGGCTACACCTTC. Its translation: CAIGTGYGYTF. The rearrangement links TRBV10-3 to TRBJ1-2; 9 positions agree with TRBD1. V lost 8 bases and J lost 5; bases outside the gene matches: 0. CDR3 length: 11 residues. Germline V gene data show CDR1 as ENHRY and CDR2 as SYGVKD.

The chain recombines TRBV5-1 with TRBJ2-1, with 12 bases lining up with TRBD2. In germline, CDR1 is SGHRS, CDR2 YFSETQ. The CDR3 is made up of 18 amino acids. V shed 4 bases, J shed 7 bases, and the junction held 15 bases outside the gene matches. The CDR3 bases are TGCGCCAGCAGCCTTGGACTAGCGGGACTTTGGACGAGGAATGAGCAGTTCTTC. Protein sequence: CASSLGLAGLWTRNEQFF.

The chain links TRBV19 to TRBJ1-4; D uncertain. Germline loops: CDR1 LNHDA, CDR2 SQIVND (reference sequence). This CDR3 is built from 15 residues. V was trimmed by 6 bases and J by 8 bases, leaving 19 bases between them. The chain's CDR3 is CASSKDAAAGEKLFF. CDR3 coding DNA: TGTGCCAGTAGCAAGGACGCCGCAGCGGGGGAAAAACTGTTTTTT.

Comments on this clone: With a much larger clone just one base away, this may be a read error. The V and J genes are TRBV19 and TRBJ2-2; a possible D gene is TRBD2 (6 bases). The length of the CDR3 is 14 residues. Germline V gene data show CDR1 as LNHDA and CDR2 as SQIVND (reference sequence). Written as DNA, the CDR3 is TGTGCCAGTAGACCCGGGGGAAACACCGGGGAGCTGCTTTTT. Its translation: CASRPGGNTGELLF.

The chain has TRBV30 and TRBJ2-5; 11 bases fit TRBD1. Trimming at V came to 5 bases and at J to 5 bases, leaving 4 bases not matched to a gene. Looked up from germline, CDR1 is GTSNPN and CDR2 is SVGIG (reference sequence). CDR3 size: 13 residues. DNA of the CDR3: TGTGCCTGGGGACAGGGGGCTTGGGAGACCCAGTACTTC. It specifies CAWGQGAWETQYF. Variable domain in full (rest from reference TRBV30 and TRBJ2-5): SQTIHQWPATLVQPVGSPLSLECTVEGTSNPNLYWYRQAAGRGLQLLFYSVGIGQISSEVPQNLSASRPQDRQFILSSKKLLLSDSGFYLCAWGQGAWETQYFGPGTRLLVL.

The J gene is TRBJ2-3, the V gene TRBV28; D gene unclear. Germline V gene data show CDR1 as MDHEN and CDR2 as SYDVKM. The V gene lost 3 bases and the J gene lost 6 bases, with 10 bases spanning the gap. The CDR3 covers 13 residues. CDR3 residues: CASSLVYGDTQYF. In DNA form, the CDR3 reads TGTGCCAGCAGTTTGGTCTACGGGGATACGCAGTATTTT.